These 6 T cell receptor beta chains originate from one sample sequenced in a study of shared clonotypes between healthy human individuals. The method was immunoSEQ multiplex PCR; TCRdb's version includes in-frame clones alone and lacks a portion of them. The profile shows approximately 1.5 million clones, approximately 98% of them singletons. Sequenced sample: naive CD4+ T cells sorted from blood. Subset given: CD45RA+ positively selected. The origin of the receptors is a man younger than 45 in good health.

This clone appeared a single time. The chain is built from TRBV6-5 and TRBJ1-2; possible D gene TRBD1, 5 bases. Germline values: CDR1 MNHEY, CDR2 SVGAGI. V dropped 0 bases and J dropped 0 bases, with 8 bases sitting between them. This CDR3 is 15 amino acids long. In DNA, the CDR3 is TGTGCCAGCAGTTACTCCAGGGTAGCTAACTATGGCTACACCTTC. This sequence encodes CASSYSRVANYGYTF.

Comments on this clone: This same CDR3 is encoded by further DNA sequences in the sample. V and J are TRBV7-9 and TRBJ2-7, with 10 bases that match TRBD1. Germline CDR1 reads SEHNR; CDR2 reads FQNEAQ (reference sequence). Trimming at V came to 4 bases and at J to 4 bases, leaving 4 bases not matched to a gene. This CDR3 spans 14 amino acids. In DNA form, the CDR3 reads TGTGCCAGCAGCTCGGGACAGGGGTGGTACGAGCAGTACTTC. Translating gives CASSSGQGWYEQYF.

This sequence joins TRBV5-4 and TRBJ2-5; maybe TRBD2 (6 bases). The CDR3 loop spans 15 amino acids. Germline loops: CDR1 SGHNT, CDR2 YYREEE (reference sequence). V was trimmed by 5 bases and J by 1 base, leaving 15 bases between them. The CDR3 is CASSGRRGLQETQYF. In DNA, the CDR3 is TGTGCCAGCAGTGGGCGGCGGGGCCTCCAAGAGACCCAGTACTTC.

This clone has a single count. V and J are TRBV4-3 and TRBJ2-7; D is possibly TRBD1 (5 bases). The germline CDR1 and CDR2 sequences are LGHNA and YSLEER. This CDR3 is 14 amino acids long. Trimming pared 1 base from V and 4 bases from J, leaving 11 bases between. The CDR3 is CASSQGPREYEQYF. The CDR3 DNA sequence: TGCGCCAGCAGCCAAGGACCCAGGGAATACGAGCAGTACTTC.

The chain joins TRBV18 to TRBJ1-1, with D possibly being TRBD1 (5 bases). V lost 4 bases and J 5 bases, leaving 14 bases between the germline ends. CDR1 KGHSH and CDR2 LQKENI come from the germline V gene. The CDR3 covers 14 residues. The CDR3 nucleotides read TGTGCCAGCTCACAAAGAACCCAGGGTACTGAAGCTTTCTTT. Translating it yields CASSQRTQGTEAFF.

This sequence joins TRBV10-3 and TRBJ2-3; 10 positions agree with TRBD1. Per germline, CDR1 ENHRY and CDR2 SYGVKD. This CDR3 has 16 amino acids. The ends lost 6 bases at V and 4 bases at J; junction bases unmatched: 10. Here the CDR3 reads CAIRGQGMRASDTQYF. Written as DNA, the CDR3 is TGTGCCATCAGGGGACAGGGGATGAGGGCGTCAGATACGCAGTATTTT.